This T cell receptor beta chain was profiled in a study of blood T cell repertoires in COVID-19. Study details: COVID-19 samples, acute and convalescent, were from the United States, Italy and Spain. T cells, B-cell-depleted T cells, or PBMCs supplied cDNA or gDNA.

Authors' data handling: Reference gene primers were amplified, and this amplification served to estimate nucleated cell counts. The method was immunoSEQ multiplex PCR; TCRdb's version includes in-frame clones alone and lacks a portion of them. D and trimming come from the DNA, and the V and J calls and clone size come from that table. The table records over 200,000 clones, about three quarters of them present only once. V lost 4 bases and J 2 bases, leaving 18 bases between the germline ends. Germline CDR1 and CDR2: LGHNT and FRNRAP. This CDR3 is built from 17 residues. Sequenced material: peripheral blood. J is TRBJ1-5 and V is TRBV12-5; a possible D gene is TRBD1 (6 bases). The receptor's source is a woman at least 80 years old with acute or convalescent COVID-19. DNA for the CDR3: TGTGCTAGTGGTTCAACCTGGACAGTAAAGGGCAATCAGCCCCAGCATTTT. Translation gives CASGSTWTVKGNQPQHF.